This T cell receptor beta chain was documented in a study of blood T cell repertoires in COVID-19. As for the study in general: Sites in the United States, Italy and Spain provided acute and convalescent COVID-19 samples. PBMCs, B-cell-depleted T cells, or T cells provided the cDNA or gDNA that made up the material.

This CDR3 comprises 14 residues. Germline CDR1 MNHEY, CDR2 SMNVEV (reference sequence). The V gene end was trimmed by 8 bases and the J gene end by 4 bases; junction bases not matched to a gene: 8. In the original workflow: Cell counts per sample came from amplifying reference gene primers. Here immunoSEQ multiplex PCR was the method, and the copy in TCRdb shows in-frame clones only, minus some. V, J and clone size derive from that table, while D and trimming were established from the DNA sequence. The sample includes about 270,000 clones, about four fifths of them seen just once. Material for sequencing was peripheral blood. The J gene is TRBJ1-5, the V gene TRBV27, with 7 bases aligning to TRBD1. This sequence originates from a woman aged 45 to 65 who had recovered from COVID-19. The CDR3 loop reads CASGRDRSNQPQHF. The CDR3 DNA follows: TGTGCCAGCGGCCGGGACAGATCTAATCAGCCCCAGCATTTT.